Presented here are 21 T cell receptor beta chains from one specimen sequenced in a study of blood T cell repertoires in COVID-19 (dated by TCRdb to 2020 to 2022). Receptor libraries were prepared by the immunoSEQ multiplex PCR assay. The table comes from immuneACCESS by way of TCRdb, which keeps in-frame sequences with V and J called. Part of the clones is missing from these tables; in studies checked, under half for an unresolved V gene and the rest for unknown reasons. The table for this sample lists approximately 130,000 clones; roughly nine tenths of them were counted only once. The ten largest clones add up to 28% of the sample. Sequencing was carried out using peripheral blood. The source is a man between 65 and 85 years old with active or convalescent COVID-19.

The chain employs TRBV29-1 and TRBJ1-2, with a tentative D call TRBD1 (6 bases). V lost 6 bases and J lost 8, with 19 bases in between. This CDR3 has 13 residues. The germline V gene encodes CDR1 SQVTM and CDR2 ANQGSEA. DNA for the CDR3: TGCAGCGTCGGCAATACAGGGCGAATCGGCTACACCTTC. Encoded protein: CSVGNTGRIGYTF.

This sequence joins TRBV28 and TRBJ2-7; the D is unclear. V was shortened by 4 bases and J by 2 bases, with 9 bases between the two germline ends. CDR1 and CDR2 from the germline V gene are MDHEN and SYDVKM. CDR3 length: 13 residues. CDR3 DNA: TGTGCCAGCAGTTCTCCCAGGCCCTACGAGCAGTACTTC. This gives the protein CASSSPRPYEQYF.

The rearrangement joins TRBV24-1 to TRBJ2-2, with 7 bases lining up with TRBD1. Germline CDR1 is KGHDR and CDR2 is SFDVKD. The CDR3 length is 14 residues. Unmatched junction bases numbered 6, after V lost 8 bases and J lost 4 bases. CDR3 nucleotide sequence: TGTGCCACCATCGGGACAGAGTTCACCGGGGAGCTGTTTTTT. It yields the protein CATIGTEFTGELFF.

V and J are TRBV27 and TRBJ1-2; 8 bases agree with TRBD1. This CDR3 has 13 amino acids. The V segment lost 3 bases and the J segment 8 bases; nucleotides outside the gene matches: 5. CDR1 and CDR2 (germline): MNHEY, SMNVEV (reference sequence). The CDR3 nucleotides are TGTGCCAGCAGTTTGGACAGGGAACGGGGCTACACCTTC. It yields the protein CASSLDRERGYTF.

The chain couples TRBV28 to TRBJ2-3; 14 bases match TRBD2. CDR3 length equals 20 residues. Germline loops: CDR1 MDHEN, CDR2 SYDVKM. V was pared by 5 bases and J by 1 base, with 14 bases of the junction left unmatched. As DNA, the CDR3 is TGTGCCAGCAGTCCCTCCTATAAGGGACTAGCGGGAGTAGGCACAGATACGCAGTATTTT. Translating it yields CASSPSYKGLAGVGTDTQYF.

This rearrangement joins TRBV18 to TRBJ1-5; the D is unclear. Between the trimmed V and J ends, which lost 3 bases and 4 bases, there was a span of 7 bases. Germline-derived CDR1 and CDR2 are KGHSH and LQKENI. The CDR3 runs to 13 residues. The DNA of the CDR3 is TGTGCCAGCTCACCGACGGAGAATCAGCCCCAGCATTTT. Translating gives CASSPTENQPQHF.

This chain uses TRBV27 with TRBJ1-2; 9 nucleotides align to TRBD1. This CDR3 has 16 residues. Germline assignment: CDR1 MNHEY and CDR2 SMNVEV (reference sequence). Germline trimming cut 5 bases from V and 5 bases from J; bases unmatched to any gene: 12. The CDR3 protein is CASSLRTGAMGYGYTF. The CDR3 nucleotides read TGTGCCAGCAGTCTAAGGACAGGGGCGATGGGGTATGGCTACACCTTC.

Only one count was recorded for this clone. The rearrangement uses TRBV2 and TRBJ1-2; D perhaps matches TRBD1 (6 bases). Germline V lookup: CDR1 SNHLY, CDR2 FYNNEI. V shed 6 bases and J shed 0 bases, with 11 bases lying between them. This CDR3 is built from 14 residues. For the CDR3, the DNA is TGTGCCAGCAGAGCGGCAGGGGCTAACTATGGCTACACCTTC. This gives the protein CASRAAGANYGYTF.

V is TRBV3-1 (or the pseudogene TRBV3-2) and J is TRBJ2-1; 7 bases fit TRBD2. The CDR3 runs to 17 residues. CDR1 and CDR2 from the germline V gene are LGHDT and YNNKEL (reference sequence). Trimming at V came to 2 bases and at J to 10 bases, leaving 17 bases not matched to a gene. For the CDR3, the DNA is TGTGCCAGCAGCCAATCTGTAACCGGGGGGAGGGCCAAAGAGCAGTTCTTC. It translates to CASSQSVTGGRAKEQFF.

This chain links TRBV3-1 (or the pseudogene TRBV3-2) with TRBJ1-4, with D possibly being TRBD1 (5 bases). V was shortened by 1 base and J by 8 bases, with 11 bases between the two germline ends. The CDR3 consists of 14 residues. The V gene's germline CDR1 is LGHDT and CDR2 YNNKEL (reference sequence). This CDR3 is CASSQAGLREKLFF. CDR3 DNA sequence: TGTGCCAGCAGCCAAGCAGGGTTAAGGGAAAAACTGTTTTTT.

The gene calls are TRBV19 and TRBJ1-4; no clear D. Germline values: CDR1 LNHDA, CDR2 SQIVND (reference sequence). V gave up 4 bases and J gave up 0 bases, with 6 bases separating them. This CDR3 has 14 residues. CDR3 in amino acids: CASSSLATNEKLFF. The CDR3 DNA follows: TGTGCCAGTAGTAGTCTAGCAACTAATGAAAAACTGTTTTTT.

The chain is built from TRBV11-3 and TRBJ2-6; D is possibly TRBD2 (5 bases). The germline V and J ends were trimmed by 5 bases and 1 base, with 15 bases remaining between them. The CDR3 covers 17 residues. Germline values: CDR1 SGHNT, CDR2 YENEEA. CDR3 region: CASSPGVSPSGANVLTF. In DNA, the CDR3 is TGTGCCAGCAGCCCCGGGGTCTCACCATCTGGGGCCAACGTCCTGACTTTC.

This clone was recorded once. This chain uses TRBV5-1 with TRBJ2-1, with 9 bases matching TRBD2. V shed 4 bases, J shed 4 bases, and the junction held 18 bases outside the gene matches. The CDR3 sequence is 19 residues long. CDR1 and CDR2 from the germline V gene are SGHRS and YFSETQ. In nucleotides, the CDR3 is TGCGCCAGCAGCCTTCCTTCTCAATTTAGCGGGAGCGATTACAATGAGCAGTTCTTC. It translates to CASSLPSQFSGSDYNEQFF.

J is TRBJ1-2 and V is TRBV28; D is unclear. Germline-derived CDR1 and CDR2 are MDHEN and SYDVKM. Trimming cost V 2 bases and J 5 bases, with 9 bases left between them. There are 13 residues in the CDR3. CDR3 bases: TGTGCCAGCAGTTTAAGCCGGTCTTATGGCTACACCTTC. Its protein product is CASSLSRSYGYTF.

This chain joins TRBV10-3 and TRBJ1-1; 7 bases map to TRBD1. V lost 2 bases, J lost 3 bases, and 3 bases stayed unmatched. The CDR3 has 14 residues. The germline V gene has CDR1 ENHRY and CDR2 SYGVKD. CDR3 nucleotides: TGTGCCATCAGTGAGAGGGACAGCGACACTGAAGCTTTCTTT. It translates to CAISERDSDTEAFF.

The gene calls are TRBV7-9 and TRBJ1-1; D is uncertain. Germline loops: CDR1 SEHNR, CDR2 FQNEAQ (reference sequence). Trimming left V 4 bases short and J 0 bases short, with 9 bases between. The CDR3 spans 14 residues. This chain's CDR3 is CASSSQSMNTEAFF. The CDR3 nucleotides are TGTGCCAGCAGCTCACAGAGCATGAACACTGAAGCTTTCTTT.

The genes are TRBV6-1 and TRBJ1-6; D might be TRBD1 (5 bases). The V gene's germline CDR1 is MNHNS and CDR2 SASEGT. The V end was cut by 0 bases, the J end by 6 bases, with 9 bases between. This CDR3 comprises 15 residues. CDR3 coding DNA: TGTGCCAGCAGTGAAGCAGGCAGGGCTAATTCACCCCTCCACTTT. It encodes CASSEAGRANSPLHF.

The CDR3 nucleotides are TGTGCCAGCACCTCTAGGGACAGGGGTGAAGAGACCCAGTACTTC. Its translation: CASTSRDRGEETQYF. V gene TRBV2 combines with J gene TRBJ2-5; 10 nucleotides agree with TRBD1. This CDR3 comprises 15 residues. CDR1 and CDR2 from the germline V gene are SNHLY and FYNNEI. J gave up 3 bases and V 7 bases, and 8 bases lay outside the gene matches.

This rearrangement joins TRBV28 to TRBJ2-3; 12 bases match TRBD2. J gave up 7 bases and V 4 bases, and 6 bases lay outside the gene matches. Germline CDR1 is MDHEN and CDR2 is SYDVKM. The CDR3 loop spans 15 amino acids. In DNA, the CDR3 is TGTGCCAGCAGTTCCCCTAGCGGGAGGGGGAATACGCAGTATTTT. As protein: CASSSPSGRGNTQYF.

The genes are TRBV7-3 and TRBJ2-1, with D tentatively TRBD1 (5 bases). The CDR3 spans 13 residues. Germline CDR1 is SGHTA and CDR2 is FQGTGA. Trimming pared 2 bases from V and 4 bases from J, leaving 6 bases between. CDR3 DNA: TGTGCCAGCAGCTTAGGACATTACAATGAGCAGTTCTTC. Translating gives CASSLGHYNEQFF.

The CDR3 nucleotides are TGTGCCAGCAGCCTCCGGGACAGGGACCCTTCTGGTGGCTACACCTTC. Its protein is CASSLRDRDPSGGYTF. The chain couples TRBV7-9 to TRBJ1-2; 9 positions agree with TRBD1. The germline V gene encodes CDR1 SEHNR and CDR2 FQNEAQ (reference sequence). V gave up 5 bases and J gave up 7 bases; unmatched junction bases: 14. The CDR3 extends over 16 amino acids.